This T cell receptor (beta chain) was captured in a study of blood T cell repertoires in COVID-19. For the study at large: PBMCs, B-cell-depleted T cells, or T cells were the source of the cDNA or gDNA that made up the material.

Data came from immunoSEQ multiplex PCR; TCRdb stores just in-frame clones and leaves some out. The table shows fewer than 140,000 clones, with 60% to 80% occurring only once. J lost 1 base, V lost 2 bases, and 2 bases had no gene match. Germline V gene data show CDR1 as MDHEN and CDR2 as SYDVKM. This CDR3 is 15 amino acids long. This sequence was found in a human donor with acute or convalescent COVID-19. The donor label of this sample is uncertain. This rearrangement joins TRBV28 to TRBJ2-3; 8 bases match TRBD1. The sample was peripheral blood. This CDR3 reads CASSLEGQGTDTQYF. DNA for the CDR3: TGTGCCAGCAGTTTAGAGGGACAGGGCACAGATACGCAGTATTTT.